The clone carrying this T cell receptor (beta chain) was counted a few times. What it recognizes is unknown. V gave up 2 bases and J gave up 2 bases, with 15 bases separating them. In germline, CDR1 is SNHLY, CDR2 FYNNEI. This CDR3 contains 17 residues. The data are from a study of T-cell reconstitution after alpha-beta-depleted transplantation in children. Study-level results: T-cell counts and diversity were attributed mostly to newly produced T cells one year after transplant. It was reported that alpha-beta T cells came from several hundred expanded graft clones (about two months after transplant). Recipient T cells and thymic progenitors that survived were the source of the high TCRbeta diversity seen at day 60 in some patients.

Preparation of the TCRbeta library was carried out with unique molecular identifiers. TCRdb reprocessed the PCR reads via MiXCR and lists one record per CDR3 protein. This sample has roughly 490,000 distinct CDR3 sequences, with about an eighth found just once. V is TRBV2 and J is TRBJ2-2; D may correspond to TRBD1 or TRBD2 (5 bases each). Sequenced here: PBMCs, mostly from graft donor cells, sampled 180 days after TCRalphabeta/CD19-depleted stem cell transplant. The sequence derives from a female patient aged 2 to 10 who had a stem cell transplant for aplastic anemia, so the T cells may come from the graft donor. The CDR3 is CASSEWVGRTNTGELFF. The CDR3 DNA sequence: TGTGCCAGCAGTGAATGGGTGGGACGGACAAACACCGGGGAGCTGTTTTTT.